A single sample is the source of the 10 T cell receptor beta chains below, sequenced in a study of PD-1 blockade in mismatch repair-deficient tumors. The data were produced by immunoSEQ multiplex PCR, yet TCRdb's version contains in-frame clones alone and is incomplete. The sample contains tens of thousands of clones, about 91% of which appear only once. This material consisted of peripheral blood, taken 52 weeks after starting pembrolizumab. These receptors were collected from an adult with mismatch repair-deficient cancer.

V and J are TRBV7-9 and TRBJ2-6; no clear D gene. The V and J ends lost 1 base and 4 bases respectively, with 8 bases between them. The CDR3 spans 15 residues. CDR1 is SEHNR and CDR2 is FQNEAQ in the germline V gene (reference sequence). This CDR3 is CASSLEGYGANVLTF. CDR3 DNA: TGTGCCAGCAGCTTAGAAGGGTACGGGGCCAACGTCCTGACTTTC.

The chain uses TRBV10-2 and TRBJ2-5; 14 bases are a match to TRBD2. Germline CDR1 reads WSHSY; CDR2 reads SAAADI. This CDR3 contains 17 residues. V was clipped by 2 bases and J by 3 bases; unmatched bases: 5. Here the CDR3 DNA reads TGCGCCAGCAGTGAGACCAGACTAGCGGGGGGGAAAGAGACCCAGTACTTC. Residues: CASSETRLAGGKETQYF.

The V and J genes are TRBV10-3 and TRBJ2-7; TRBD2 matches at 10 bases. The CDR3 spans 17 residues. CDR1 is ENHRY and CDR2 is SYGVKD in the germline V gene. The V segment lost 2 bases and the J segment 7 bases; nucleotides outside the gene matches: 14. This CDR3 reads CAISELLAGASTGEQYF. CDR3 coding DNA: TGTGCCATCAGTGAGCTCCTAGCGGGAGCTTCTACGGGAGAGCAGTACTTC.

The V gene is TRBV5-1, the J gene TRBJ2-1; D is possibly TRBD1 or TRBD2 (5 bases each). V was clipped by 2 bases and J by 5 bases, with 8 bases between them. Germline loops: CDR1 SGHRS, CDR2 YFSETQ. The CDR3 runs to 13 residues. This chain's CDR3 is CASSFGANNEQFF. The CDR3 DNA follows: TGCGCCAGCAGCTTCGGGGCGAACAATGAGCAGTTCTTC.

As regards this clone: This sample also contains other DNA sequences that code for the same CDR3. The chain has TRBV19 and TRBJ1-1, with D uncertain. Germline lookup yields CDR1 LNHDA and CDR2 SQIVND (reference sequence). V was clipped by 4 bases and J by 3 bases, with 12 bases between them. The CDR3 length is 14 residues. The CDR3 region is CASSTMDRDTEAFF. CDR3 DNA sequence: TGTGCCAGTAGTACTATGGATAGGGACACTGAAGCTTTCTTT. The full variable domain, with the rest looked up from reference TRBV19 and TRBJ1-1, is DGGITQSPKYLFRKEGQNVTLSCEQNLNHDAMYWYRQDPGQGLRLIYYSQIVNDFQKGDIAEGYSVSREKKESFPLTVTSAQKNPTAFYLCASSTMDRDTEAFFGQGTRLTVV.

V gene TRBV27 combines with J gene TRBJ2-3; tentatively, D is TRBD1 or TRBD2 (5 bases each). Trimming shortened V by 5 bases and J by 4 bases, and 13 bases separated the two germline ends. Looked up from germline, CDR1 is MNHEY and CDR2 is SMNVEV (reference sequence). The CDR3 sequence is 14 residues long. CDR3 bases: TGTGCCAGCAGTACGGGACCGCCGCCAGATACGCAGTATTTT. Translated: CASSTGPPPDTQYF.

The rearrangement links TRBV27 to TRBJ2-3; no firm D call. This CDR3 is 13 amino acids long. V was clipped by 5 bases and J by 7 bases, with 13 bases between them. Looked up from germline, CDR1 is MNHEY and CDR2 is SMNVEV (reference sequence). The CDR3 nucleotides are TGTGCCAGCAGTCCGCCACGCATCCATACGCAGTATTTT. As protein: CASSPPRIHTQYF.

This clone was counted between two and nine times. CDR3 protein: CASSSFTITGHYEQYF. For the CDR3, the DNA is TGTGCCAGCAGCTCATTTACTATCACCGGACACTACGAGCAGTACTTC. The V gene is TRBV14, the J gene TRBJ2-7; D perhaps matches TRBD1 (5 bases). This CDR3 contains 16 residues. CDR1 is SGHDN and CDR2 is FVKESK in the germline V gene. Trimming took off 5 bases at V and 3 bases at J, with 20 bases between the two ends.

The rearrangement joins TRBV27 to TRBJ1-1, with 8 bases that match TRBD1. The V gene end was trimmed by 4 bases and the J gene end by 6 bases; junction bases not matched to a gene: 7. This CDR3 is 14 amino acids long. Germline CDR1 is MNHEY and CDR2 is SMNVEV (reference sequence). The CDR3 loop reads CASSSMDRAPEAFF. CDR3 bases: TGTGCCAGCAGTTCGATGGACAGGGCCCCTGAAGCTTTCTTT.

The chain employs TRBV6-6 and TRBJ1-4; 8 bases fit TRBD1. Germline loops: CDR1 MNHNY, CDR2 SVGAGI (reference sequence). This CDR3 contains 15 residues. Unmatched junction bases numbered 10, after V lost 5 bases and J lost 8 bases. CDR3 residues: CASSNDRGLTEKLFF. In DNA form, the CDR3 reads TGTGCCAGCAGTAACGACAGGGGCCTGACGGAAAAACTGTTTTTT.